Below, 3 T cell receptor beta chains from the same sample are listed, as sequenced in a study of blood T cells in healthy people across ages (dated by TCRdb to about 2015). The library was produced with 5' RACE. For sequencing, an Illumina HiSeq 2500 was employed. A second PCR of roughly 6 to 11 cycles was performed with a sample-barcoded 5' primer and a J-beta primer mix. TCRdb reanalyzed the raw reads on its own, using fastp at Q25 for trimming and MiXCR for clone calling, and kept in-frame beta chains. All rows with the same CDR3 protein become a single entry with the most common DNA and genes. This sample has around 1.1 million distinct CDR3 sequences in its table, and around two fifths of those were observed once. Of the sample, about an eighth is held by the ten largest clones. The sample comprised blood. These receptors were obtained from a man younger than 30 in good health.

The CDR3 nucleotides are TGCAGTGCTACATCAGGGAACCGAGACTATGGCTACACCTTC. Protein sequence: CSATSGNRDYGYTF. The chain combines TRBV20-1 with TRBJ1-2, with D perhaps matching TRBD1 (5 bases). V was trimmed by 4 bases and J by 3 bases, leaving 15 bases between them. The germline V gene has CDR1 DFQATT and CDR2 SNEGSKA (reference sequence). The CDR3 runs to 14 residues.

The chain has TRBV3-1 and TRBJ2-7, with 8 bases lining up with TRBD1. From germline, CDR1 is LGHDT and CDR2 YNNKEL (reference sequence). The CDR3 covers 15 residues. Losses at the gene ends were 5 bases for V and 2 bases for J; bases not matched to a gene: 8. The CDR3 spells CASSDRDRGPYEQYF. The CDR3 coding sequence is TGTGCCAGCAGCGATCGAGACAGGGGACCCTACGAGCAGTACTTC.

V usage is TRBV6-6 and J usage is TRBJ1-1; D may be TRBD1 (5 bases). The CDR3 contains 17 residues. Looked up from germline, CDR1 is MNHNY and CDR2 is SVGAGI (reference sequence). The V and J ends lost 7 bases and 0 bases respectively, with 21 bases between them. The CDR3 nucleotides are TGTGCCAGCACGAAGCAGGGTAACGGCCATGTGAACACTGAAGCTTTCTTT. It yields the protein CASTKQGNGHVNTEAFF.